This T cell receptor beta chain stems from a study of cytomegalovirus exposure and HLA in healthy donors. The junction had 10 bases not matched to a gene; V was cut back by 6 bases and J by 5 bases. This CDR3 region has 14 residues. The germline V gene encodes CDR1 SGHNT and CDR2 YENEEA. Study-level points and caveats: TCR association rates varied by HLA locus in a later analysis, with DRB1 highest and HLA-C lowest.

About this clone itself: The antigen remains undetermined.

With 60 Vbeta and 13 Jbeta primers, the PCR was carried out. Data came from immunoSEQ multiplex PCR; TCRdb stores just in-frame clones and leaves some out. The table shows 65,000 to 85,000 clones, with 86% occurring only once. This TCR was sampled from a woman aged 25 to 45 in good health and CMV-seronegative. The rearrangement uses TRBV11-3 and TRBJ2-7; TRBD1 agrees at 7 bases. Sequencing was performed on PBMCs. CDR3 in DNA: TGTGCCAGCAGTCGGGGACAGTCAGTCGACGAGCAGTACTTC. The encoded protein is CASSRGQSVDEQYF. Variable domain in full (rest from reference TRBV11-3 and TRBJ2-7): EAGVVQSPRYKIIEKKQPVAFWCNPISGHNTLYWYLQNLGQGPELLIRYENEEAVDDSQLPKDRFSAERLKGVDSTLKIQPAELGDSAVYLCASSRGQSVDEQYFGPGTRLTVT.